The present TCR beta chain was sequenced within a study of blood T cell repertoires in COVID-19. Study summary: T cells, B-cell-depleted T cells, or PBMCs provided the cDNA or gDNA that served as material.

Per the authors' pipeline: Amplified reference gene primers provided the basis for estimating nucleated cell counts. Profiling relied on immunoSEQ multiplex PCR, and the TCRdb table lists in-frame clones only, not all of them. D and trimming were read from the DNA, whereas the V and J calls and clone size are those reported in that table. The profile shows roughly 500,000 clones, roughly 88% of them singletons. Looked up from germline, CDR1 is SNHLY and CDR2 is FYNNEI. V lost 6 bases and J 3 bases, leaving 8 bases between the germline ends. This CDR3 is 12 amino acids long. Ages ranged from about 18 to 100 years, with residence in fewer than 25 US areas.

Sequenced: PBMCs or T cells enriched from blood (not recorded which). The chain recombines TRBV2 with TRBJ1-1; D gene uncertain. This receptor was obtained from a woman aged 40 to 50 who had recovered from COVID-19. The CDR3 DNA is TGTGCCAGCAGAATCATAGACACTGAAGCTTTCTTT. This gives the protein CASRIIDTEAFF.